A selection of T cell receptor beta chains follows, all from one sample in a study of brain T cells in children with intractable seizures. Repertoires were generated with immunoSEQ multiplex PCR, while TCRdb's copy carries only in-frame clones and drops some. The sample contains under 400,000 clones, about 94% of which appear only once. Material: peripheral blood, obtained 5 to 6 months after surgery. The receptor source for this set is a boy less than two years old with tuberous sclerosis and intractable seizures. Both conserved end residues are part of each CDR3. Fields, in order: J gene, clone size, V gene, D gene, CDR3 protein, CDR3 DNA. A D gene is named only where the DNA matches it firmly. For some rows the clone size is stated as once, few or many, or as a class when expanded; others skip it.

j_gene: TRBJ2-7
abundance: NA
v_gene: TRBV10-1
d_gene: NA
CDR3aa: CARGANEQYF
CDR3nt: TGCGCCAGGGGGGCAAACGAGCAGTACTTC

j_gene: TRBJ2-7
abundance: NA
v_gene: TRBV11-2
d_gene: TRBD1
CDR3aa: CASSSLRDRGYEQYF
CDR3nt: TGTGCCAGCAGCTCCCTCCGGGACAGGGGGTACGAGCAGTACTTC

j_gene: TRBJ2-3
abundance: NA
v_gene: TRBV4-2
d_gene: TRBD2
CDR3aa: CASSQAGGPDTQYF
CDR3nt: TGTGCCAGCAGCCAAGCGGGGGGGCCGGATACGCAGTATTTT

j_gene: TRBJ2-2
abundance: NA
v_gene: TRBV13
d_gene: TRBD1
CDR3aa: CASSLIPGQGFGTGELFF
CDR3nt: TGTGCCAGCAGCCTCATCCCGGGACAGGGATTTGGCACCGGGGAGCTGTTTTTT

j_gene: TRBJ1-4
abundance: once
v_gene: TRBV15
d_gene: NA
CDR3aa: CATSRGGDPALNEKLFF
CDR3nt: TGTGCCACCAGCAGAGGTGGGGATCCAGCGCTTAATGAAAAACTGTTTTTT

j_gene: TRBJ2-1
abundance: NA
v_gene: TRBV7-6
d_gene: TRBD2
CDR3aa: CASSLVTFGRGYNEQFF
CDR3nt: TGTGCCAGCAGCTTAGTCACTTTCGGGAGGGGGTACAATGAGCAGTTCTTC

j_gene: TRBJ2-7
abundance: NA
v_gene: TRBV12-3/TRBV12-4
d_gene: NA
CDR3aa: CASSTSPLEQYF
CDR3nt: TGTGCCAGCAGTACTAGTCCTCTCGAGCAGTACTTC

j_gene: TRBJ2-3
abundance: once
v_gene: TRBV6-6
d_gene: TRBD1
CDR3aa: CASSPWTGGGDTQYF
CDR3nt: TGTGCCAGCAGTCCCTGGACAGGGGGGGGCGATACGCAGTATTTT

j_gene: TRBJ2-7
abundance: NA
v_gene: TRBV3-1/TRBV3-2
d_gene: NA
CDR3aa: CASSQVSWGSLSYEQYF
CDR3nt: TGTGCCAGCAGCCAAGTCTCGTGGGGCAGCCTCTCCTACGAGCAGTACTTC

j_gene: TRBJ2-1
abundance: NA
v_gene: TRBV21-1
d_gene: NA
CDR3aa: CASSKAWTGGGNEQFF
CDR3nt: TGTGCCAGCAGCAAAGCCTGGACAGGGGGTGGCAATGAGCAGTTCTTC

j_gene: TRBJ2-1
abundance: NA
v_gene: TRBV10-3
d_gene: TRBD2
CDR3aa: CAISGSGGPYNEQFF
CDR3nt: TGTGCCATCAGTGGGAGCGGGGGACCCTACAATGAGCAGTTCTTC

j_gene: TRBJ2-5
abundance: NA
v_gene: TRBV5-4
d_gene: NA
CDR3aa: CASSLPGQETQYF
CDR3nt: TGTGCCAGCAGCTTACCGGGACAAGAGACCCAGTACTTC

j_gene: TRBJ2-7
abundance: NA
v_gene: TRBV13
d_gene: NA
CDR3aa: CASSRDTYEQYF
CDR3nt: TGTGCCAGCAGCCGAGACACCTACGAGCAGTACTTC

j_gene: TRBJ2-7
abundance: NA
v_gene: TRBV6-5
d_gene: NA
CDR3aa: CASSLQRSSYEQYF
CDR3nt: TGTGCCAGCAGTTTGCAGAGGAGCTCCTACGAGCAGTACTTC

j_gene: TRBJ2-7
abundance: once
v_gene: TRBV7-9
d_gene: NA
CDR3aa: CASSSRQPRGEQYF
CDR3nt: TGTGCCAGCAGCTCAAGACAGCCCCGAGGGGAGCAGTACTTC

j_gene: TRBJ2-1
abundance: NA
v_gene: TRBV5-4
d_gene: TRBD1
CDR3aa: CASSHGGQGTGEQFF
CDR3nt: TGTGCCAGCAGCCATGGGGGACAGGGTACAGGTGAGCAGTTCTTC

j_gene: TRBJ1-1
abundance: NA
v_gene: TRBV24-1
d_gene: NA
CDR3aa: CATSDTSCLQGRDTEAFF
CDR3nt: TGTGCCACCAGTGATACGTCGTGTCTACAGGGAAGGGACACTGAAGCTTTCTTT

j_gene: TRBJ2-5
abundance: NA
v_gene: TRBV11-3
d_gene: NA
CDR3aa: CASSHRLVQETQYF
CDR3nt: TGTGCCAGCAGCCACCGACTAGTCCAGGAGACCCAGTACTTC

j_gene: TRBJ2-5
abundance: NA
v_gene: TRBV4-1
d_gene: NA
CDR3aa: CASSQVSNGLDETQYF
CDR3nt: TGCGCCAGCAGCCAAGTTAGCAACGGACTCGATGAGACCCAGTACTTC

j_gene: TRBJ2-6
abundance: NA
v_gene: TRBV19
d_gene: NA
CDR3aa: CASSMGGANVLTF
CDR3nt: TGTGCCAGTAGTATGGGTGGGGCCAACGTCCTGACTTTC

j_gene: TRBJ1-1
abundance: NA
v_gene: TRBV6-1
d_gene: TRBD1
CDR3aa: CASRPAGGTGTEAFF
CDR3nt: TGTGCCAGCAGACCTGCAGGGGGCACGGGCACTGAAGCTTTCTTT

j_gene: TRBJ2-7
abundance: NA
v_gene: TRBV19
d_gene: NA
CDR3aa: CASSWESSYEQYF
CDR3nt: TGTGCCAGTAGTTGGGAGAGCTCCTACGAGCAGTACTTC

j_gene: TRBJ2-5
abundance: NA
v_gene: TRBV10-3
d_gene: NA
CDR3aa: CAISAAGGEAQYF
CDR3nt: TGTGCCATCAGTGCGGCAGGGGGGGAGGCCCAGTACTTC

j_gene: TRBJ2-1
abundance: NA
v_gene: TRBV7-3
d_gene: NA
CDR3aa: CASSPFSEGGANEQFF
CDR3nt: TGTGCCAGCAGCCCGTTCTCGGAGGGAGGAGCCAATGAGCAGTTCTTC

j_gene: TRBJ1-1
abundance: NA
v_gene: TRBV11-1
d_gene: NA
CDR3aa: CASSYTRVTEAFF
CDR3nt: TGTGCCAGCAGTTATACTCGGGTTACTGAAGCTTTCTTT

j_gene: TRBJ1-2
abundance: NA
v_gene: TRBV19
d_gene: NA
CDR3aa: CATRPGSYGYTF
CDR3nt: TGTGCCACCCGGCCGGGCAGTTATGGCTACACCTTC

j_gene: TRBJ2-7
abundance: NA
v_gene: TRBV14
d_gene: NA
CDR3aa: CASSPRLGSYEQYF
CDR3nt: TGTGCCAGCAGCCCCCGACTAGGATCCTACGAGCAGTACTTC

j_gene: TRBJ1-2
abundance: NA
v_gene: TRBV5-1
d_gene: TRBD1
CDR3aa: CASSRRQGAHGYTF
CDR3nt: TGCGCCAGCAGCAGGAGACAGGGGGCGCATGGCTACACCTTC

j_gene: TRBJ2-2
abundance: NA
v_gene: TRBV24-1
d_gene: NA
CDR3aa: CATSDSKGHTGELFF
CDR3nt: TGTGCCACCAGTGATTCAAAGGGTCACACCGGGGAGCTGTTTTTT

j_gene: TRBJ2-1
abundance: NA
v_gene: TRBV6-5
d_gene: TRBD2
CDR3aa: CASSTSGGAYNEQFF
CDR3nt: TGTGCCAGCAGCACGAGCGGGGGGGCCTACAATGAGCAGTTCTTC

j_gene: TRBJ1-2
abundance: NA
v_gene: TRBV7-3
d_gene: NA
CDR3aa: CASSSLLDYGYTF
CDR3nt: TGTGCCAGCAGCTCCCTCCTGGACTATGGCTACACCTTC

j_gene: TRBJ1-2
abundance: once
v_gene: TRBV6-5
d_gene: TRBD1
CDR3aa: CASEGGLNYGYTF
CDR3nt: TGTGCCAGCGAAGGGGGCCTTAACTATGGCTACACCTTC

j_gene: TRBJ2-1
abundance: NA
v_gene: TRBV5-4
d_gene: NA
CDR3aa: CASSLTHEQFF
CDR3nt: TGTGCCAGCAGCTTGACCCATGAGCAGTTCTTC

j_gene: TRBJ1-2
abundance: NA
v_gene: TRBV5-6
d_gene: NA
CDR3aa: CASSQQVPYGYTF
CDR3nt: TGTGCCAGCAGCCAACAAGTACCCTATGGCTACACCTTC

j_gene: TRBJ1-4
abundance: NA
v_gene: TRBV5-3
d_gene: NA
CDR3aa: CARRPRWAGRFNEKLFF
CDR3nt: TGTGCCAGAAGACCGAGATGGGCTGGGCGTTTTAATGAAAAACTGTTTTTT

j_gene: TRBJ1-1
abundance: NA
v_gene: TRBV11-2
d_gene: NA
CDR3aa: CASSLGTGGYTEAFF
CDR3nt: TGTGCCAGCAGCTTAGGGACGGGTGGGTACACTGAAGCTTTCTTT

j_gene: TRBJ1-4
abundance: NA
v_gene: TRBV2
d_gene: NA
CDR3aa: CASSAGPRGKLFF
CDR3nt: TGTGCCAGCAGTGCGGGACCTCGGGGAAAACTGTTTTTT

j_gene: TRBJ2-3
abundance: NA
v_gene: TRBV7-9
d_gene: NA
CDR3aa: CASSPSSGEADTQYF
CDR3nt: TGTGCCAGCAGCCCTAGCTCGGGGGAAGCGGATACGCAGTATTTT

j_gene: TRBJ2-5
abundance: once
v_gene: TRBV13
d_gene: NA
CDR3aa: CASSFLGQETQYF
CDR3nt: TGTGCCAGCAGCTTTCTTGGACAAGAGACCCAGTACTTC

j_gene: TRBJ2-2
abundance: NA
v_gene: TRBV12-5
d_gene: TRBD1
CDR3aa: CAGQGDTGELFF
CDR3nt: TGTGCCGGACAGGGGGACACCGGGGAGCTGTTTTTT

j_gene: TRBJ2-7
abundance: NA
v_gene: TRBV29-1
d_gene: NA
CDR3aa: CSVEENPAGEQYF
CDR3nt: TGCAGCGTTGAAGAGAACCCCGCCGGGGAGCAGTACTTC

j_gene: TRBJ2-1
abundance: NA
v_gene: TRBV5-4
d_gene: NA
CDR3aa: CASSYSGSSYNEQFF
CDR3nt: TGTGCCAGCAGCTATAGTGGAAGCTCCTACAATGAGCAGTTCTTC

j_gene: TRBJ1-3
abundance: NA
v_gene: TRBV5-1
d_gene: NA
CDR3aa: CASSLDRFSGNTIYF
CDR3nt: TGCGCCAGCAGCTTGGACAGGTTCTCTGGAAACACCATATATTTT

j_gene: TRBJ1-2
abundance: NA
v_gene: TRBV3-1/TRBV3-2
d_gene: NA
CDR3aa: CASSTTGIYGYTF
CDR3nt: TGTGCCAGCAGCACTACCGGGATCTATGGCTACACCTTC

j_gene: TRBJ1-1
abundance: NA
v_gene: TRBV30
d_gene: NA
CDR3aa: CAWSEDTEAFF
CDR3nt: TGTGCCTGGAGTGAGGACACTGAAGCTTTCTTT

j_gene: TRBJ2-6
abundance: NA
v_gene: TRBV3-1/TRBV3-2
d_gene: NA
CDR3aa: CASSQRRVASGANVLTF
CDR3nt: TGTGCCAGCAGCCAAAGGAGAGTGGCTTCTGGGGCCAACGTCCTGACTTTC

j_gene: TRBJ1-2
abundance: once
v_gene: TRBV29-1
d_gene: TRBD1
CDR3aa: CSVDRGTRGDGYTF
CDR3nt: TGCAGCGTGGACAGGGGGACCAGAGGGGATGGCTACACCTTC

j_gene: TRBJ1-2
abundance: NA
v_gene: TRBV6-5
d_gene: TRBD1
CDR3aa: CASNSDRVVYGYTF
CDR3nt: TGTGCCAGCAACTCGGACAGGGTGGTCTATGGCTACACCTTC

j_gene: TRBJ1-6
abundance: once
v_gene: TRBV27
d_gene: NA
CDR3aa: CASSFDTPSDNSPLHF
CDR3nt: TGTGCCAGCAGTTTTGATACACCCTCGGATAATTCACCCCTCCACTTT

j_gene: TRBJ1-5
abundance: once
v_gene: TRBV19
d_gene: NA
CDR3aa: CASRRGDYSNQPQHF
CDR3nt: TGTGCCAGTCGCCGGGGAGACTATAGCAATCAGCCCCAGCATTTT

j_gene: TRBJ1-3
abundance: NA
v_gene: TRBV12-3/TRBV12-4
d_gene: TRBD1
CDR3aa: CASSQTGIRSIYF
CDR3nt: TGTGCCAGCAGTCAGACAGGGATTAGATCCATATATTTT

j_gene: TRBJ2-3
abundance: NA
v_gene: TRBV11-2
d_gene: NA
CDR3aa: CASSFDRTQLTDTQYF
CDR3nt: TGTGCCAGCAGCTTTGACCGGACGCAACTCACAGATACGCAGTATTTT

j_gene: TRBJ2-1
abundance: NA
v_gene: TRBV11-1
d_gene: TRBD2
CDR3aa: CASSLWSGAGEQFF
CDR3nt: TGTGCCAGCAGCTTATGGAGCGGGGCGGGTGAGCAGTTCTTC

j_gene: TRBJ2-7
abundance: NA
v_gene: TRBV3-1/TRBV3-2
d_gene: NA
CDR3aa: CASSPTGSLFYEQYF
CDR3nt: TGTGCCAGCAGCCCAACAGGGTCCTTATTCTACGAGCAGTACTTC

j_gene: TRBJ2-3
abundance: NA
v_gene: TRBV12-3/TRBV12-4
d_gene: NA
CDR3aa: CASAGREDTQYF
CDR3nt: TGTGCCAGCGCTGGCCGGGAGGATACGCAGTATTTT